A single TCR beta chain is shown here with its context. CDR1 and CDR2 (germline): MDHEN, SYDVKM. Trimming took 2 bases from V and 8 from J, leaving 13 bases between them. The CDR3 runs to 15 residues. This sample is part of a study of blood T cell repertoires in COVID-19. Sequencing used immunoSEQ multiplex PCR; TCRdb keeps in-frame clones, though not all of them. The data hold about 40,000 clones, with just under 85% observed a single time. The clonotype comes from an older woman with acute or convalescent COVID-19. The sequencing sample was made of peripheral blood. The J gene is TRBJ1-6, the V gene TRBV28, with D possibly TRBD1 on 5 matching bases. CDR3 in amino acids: CASSLIAGWDSPLHF. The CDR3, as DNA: TGTGCCAGCAGTTTAATTGCAGGGTGGGATTCACCCCTCCACTTT.